This TCR beta chain was sequenced during a study of PD-1 blockade in classical Hodgkin lymphoma (dated by TCRdb to 2020 to 2021). Context from the whole study: Nivolumab dosing was 3 mg/kg intravenously every 2 weeks, continuing until either disease progression or unacceptable toxicity. The study used TCR beta sequencing and CyTOF to define a peripheral blood immune signature of response to PD-1 blockade in classical Hodgkin lymphoma. Findings and caveats that apply to the study as a whole: Diversity was lower in patients who began nivolumab less than 1 year after ASCT, so these patients were left out of later analyses to avoid confounding by immune reconstitution. The study was restricted to a single clinical trial cohort, and the causes of repertoire differences, possibly disease activity or prior therapy, were left undefined. Trial patients achieving complete response had baseline diversity similar to newly diagnosed patients, whereas partial responders and progressors had significantly lower diversity. Baseline TCR diversity was reported to be lower in newly diagnosed patients than in healthy donors, and even lower in relapsed/refractory patients. CD4+ but not CD8+ TCR diversity rose significantly by C4D1 (p=0.0027 vs p=0.16), most apparent in complete responders (p=0.02).

Genomic DNA was extracted with the Qiagen DNeasy kit from unsorted PBMCs and from negatively selected CD4+ and CD8+ fractions. TCR beta CDR3 regions were amplified by immunoSEQ multiplex PCR using primers annealing to V and J segments. A synthetic immune receptor repertoire was used to minimize amplification bias, and any residual bias was removed computationally once sequencing was done. On the authors' methods: Custom Python scripts were used to quantify repertoire diversity as the Shannon entropy index. The unsorted, CD4+ and CD8+ repertoires were each analyzed separately, with the exception of combined analyses, where CD4+ and CD8+ sequences were merged in silico. Clonal expansion was defined as at least a 2-fold frequency increase after treatment relative to C1D1, with a pseudocount of 0.5 for undetected baseline clones. Singleton clones were defined as clones with 0 or 1 copy at C1D1, and non-singleton clones were defined as clones with 2 or more copies. By matching protein sequences in sorted samples from the same patient, clones expanded in unsorted samples were annotated as CD4+, CD8+ or unknown. Wilcoxon tests were applied to paired samples to test diversity changes from C1D1 to C4D1. The table comes from immuneACCESS by way of TCRdb, which keeps in-frame sequences with V and J called. Part of the clones is missing from these tables; in studies checked, under half for an unresolved V gene and the rest for unknown reasons. V, J and clone size reflect that table, while D and trimming were determined from the DNA. Counted in this sample were tens of thousands of clones; 85% to 90% of them appeared once. The ten top clones hold less than 6.5% of the sample.

What the time point label conveys for this sample: cycle 2 day 1 (C2D1) of nivolumab. Relapse after autologous stem cell transplantation had occurred in all trial patients, and cohorts A, B and C were distinguished by prior brentuximab vedotin exposure. A total of over 50 patients with relapsed/refractory classical Hodgkin lymphoma made up the trial cohort, and each patient's best overall response was complete response, partial response or progressive disease. Trial patients were treated with single-agent nivolumab in the multi-cohort phase II CheckMate 205 trial. An independent review committee assessed best overall response by applying the 2007 International Working Group response criteria. PBMCs from the trial were collected at three points: immediately before nivolumab initiation (C1D1), and during therapy at cycle 2 day 1 and cycle 4 day 1. Peripheral blood was collected in 8 mL Vacutainer Cell Preparation Tubes, from which PBMCs were isolated by centrifugation and then cryopreserved.

Comments on this clone: The target of this receptor is not known. Base qualities are missing; no much larger clone stands one base away.

The CDR3 runs 12 amino acids, cysteine and phenylalanine included. Only the CDR3 part of the read is kept: 36 bases, read in frame from the first base. From a lookup of the germline V gene, CDR1 and CDR2 are SGHRS and YFSETQ. Deletion took 0 bases off V and 8 bases off J, with a span of 5 bases between the germline ends. The sequence links TRBV5-1 to TRBJ2-2; the D gene identity is not certain. The input for sequencing was peripheral blood mononuclear cells (PBMCs), taken before the second cycle of nivolumab. This clonotype originated in a human donor with classical Hodgkin lymphoma. The CDR3 protein: CASSLGEGELFF. The DNA sequence reads TGCGCCAGCAGCTTGGGGGAAGGGGAGCTGTTTTTT. When the CDR3 is completed using the reference TRBV5-1 and TRBJ2-2 genes on either side, the full variable domain is KAGVTQTPRYLIKTRGQQVTLSCSPISGHRSVSWYQQTPGQGLQFLFEYFSETQRNKGNFPGRFSGRQFSNSRSEMNVSTLELGDSALYLCASSLGEGELFFGEGSRLTVL.